These T cell receptor beta chains were read from a single sample in a study of T cell changes during pregnancy in multiple sclerosis. Generated by immunoSEQ multiplex PCR, the TCRdb table keeps only in-frame clones and is missing some. The sample contains tens of thousands of clones, roughly nine tenths of which appear only once. This material consisted of CD4+ T cells from peripheral blood mononuclear cells, taken in the third trimester of pregnancy. All receptors derive from a female donor with multiple sclerosis, enrolled in a pregnancy study. Both conserved end residues are part of each CDR3. The D gene is left open where the match is weak. Part of the rows lack a size; the others show once, few, many or a class for expanded clones.

J gene,D gene,V gene,clone size,CDR3 DNA,CDR3 protein
TRBJ1-2,NA,TRBV29-1,NA,TGCAGCGTCCCACCTACAGGGAAGGGGTACTATGGCTACACCTTC,CSVPPTGKGYYGYTF
TRBJ2-2,NA,TRBV18,NA,TGTGCCAGCTCACCTGCGGACAACGGGGAGCTGTTTTTT,CASSPADNGELFF
TRBJ2-1,TRBD2,TRBV9,NA,TGTGCCAGCAGCACGGACATCGGGACTAGCGGCCTTGAGCAGTTCTTC,CASSTDIGTSGLEQFF
TRBJ1-2,NA,TRBV19,NA,TGTGCCAGTAGCCGGGATTCAGACGGGTACTATGGCTACACCTTC,CASSRDSDGYYGYTF
TRBJ2-1,TRBD2,TRBV4-3,NA,TGCGCCAGCGGGGGAGCGGCGGGGGGACGTGAGCAGTTCTTC,CASGGAAGGREQFF
TRBJ1-1,NA,TRBV19,NA,TGTGCCAGTAGGTACCGGGACAAGATTTTGAACACTGAAGCTTTCTTT,CASRYRDKILNTEAFF
TRBJ2-7,NA,TRBV5-4,once,TGTGCCAGCAGCTTGTGGTTGAAGGGGCGGATCTCCTACGAGCAGTACTTC,CASSLWLKGRISYEQYF
TRBJ2-7,NA,TRBV6-1,once,TGTGCCAGCAGTGAAGATCTGGGCGGGTCCCCCTACGAGCAGTACTTC,CASSEDLGGSPYEQYF
TRBJ2-6,NA,TRBV30,NA,TGTGCCTGGAGTCGGGGGAGAACTTTCTCTGGGGCCAACGTCCTGACTTTC,CAWSRGRTFSGANVLTF
TRBJ2-7,TRBD2,TRBV10-3,NA,TGTGCCATCAGTGATTCGACTAGCGGGTCCTACGAGCAGTACTTC,CAISDSTSGSYEQYF
TRBJ2-7,NA,TRBV19,NA,TGTGCCAGTAGTATGCCCCGAGGTGCTACCAGTGTCAAGTACTTC,CASSMPRGATSVKYF
TRBJ2-2,TRBD2,TRBV9,NA,TGTGCCAGCAGCGAGGGACTAGCGGGAGGGAACACCGGGGAGCTGTTTTTT,CASSEGLAGGNTGELFF
TRBJ1-1,NA,TRBV2,NA,TGTGCGTGGAGCGCGGGGATGAACACTGAAGCTTTCTTT,CAWSAGMNTEAFF
TRBJ2-2,NA,TRBV30,NA,TGTGCCTGGAGTGTACTTTCGCAGGGATCCACCGGGGAGCTGTTTTTT,CAWSVLSQGSTGELFF
TRBJ2-7,NA,TRBV18,once,TGTGCCAGCTCACCAGCAGGAGGGTCCTACGAGCAGTACTTC,CASSPAGGSYEQYF
TRBJ2-3,TRBD2,TRBV28,NA,TGTGCCAGCAGTTTAACTAGCGGGAGGGTAGATACGCAGTATTTT,CASSLTSGRVDTQYF
TRBJ2-5,NA,TRBV9,NA,TGTGCCAGCAGCGTCGAGACGGAGGGGACCCAGTACTTC,CASSVETEGTQYF
TRBJ2-3,NA,TRBV19,NA,TGTGCCAGTAGGACCAGGGGTGCTAGCACAGATACGCAGTATTTT,CASRTRGASTDTQYF
TRBJ2-3,TRBD2,TRBV5-1,NA,TGCGCCAGCAGCTTGGCGGGAGGAACAGATACGCAGTATTTT,CASSLAGGTDTQYF
TRBJ1-2,TRBD1,TRBV5-5,NA,TGTGCCAGCAGCTTGTTTCAGGGGGCGAATGGCTACACCTTC,CASSLFQGANGYTF
TRBJ2-3,NA,TRBV25-1,once,TGTGCCAGCAGTGAACCGCTCGGCAGGGGAGTGGACACGCAGTATTTT,CASSEPLGRGVDTQYF
TRBJ2-1,NA,TRBV7-8,NA,TGTGCCGGAGGCTCCTACAATGAGCAGTTCTTC,CAGGSYNEQFF
TRBJ1-5,NA,TRBV7-9,NA,TGTGCCAGCAGCGAGGGTGGGGGCAGGGGTCAGCCCCAGCATTTT,CASSEGGGRGQPQHF
TRBJ2-2,TRBD2,TRBV7-8,NA,TGTGCCAGCAGCTACGAGATCCTACTAGCGGGGGGTAGGAACACCGGGGAGCTGTTTTTT,CASSYEILLAGGRNTGELFF
TRBJ2-7,TRBD1,TRBV4-2,NA,TGTGCCAGCAGCCATCACGAGGGGGCCATAAGCTCCTACGAGCAGTACTTC,CASSHHEGAISSYEQYF
TRBJ2-1,TRBD2,TRBV5-1,NA,TGCGCCAGCCATTACCTAGCGGGAGGGGTTGATGAGCAGTTCTTC,CASHYLAGGVDEQFF
TRBJ2-5,TRBD2,TRBV4-1,NA,TGCGCCAGCAGCCATGGCGGGACTAGCGGGAGGGCTAGGGAGACCCAGTACTTC,CASSHGGTSGRARETQYF
TRBJ1-4,NA,TRBV10-3,NA,TGTGCCATCAGTGAGCCGGGGACAACTAATGAAAAACTGTTTTTT,CAISEPGTTNEKLFF
TRBJ1-1,NA,TRBV19,few,TGTGCCAGTAGTGGACAGCCGAACACTGAAGCTTTCTTT,CASSGQPNTEAFF
TRBJ1-4,TRBD1,TRBV2,NA,TGTGCCAGCAGTACACAGTCATTCAGGGGGCGCATTAATGAAAAACTGTTTTTT,CASSTQSFRGRINEKLFF
TRBJ2-1,NA,TRBV5-8,NA,TGTGCCAGCAGCTTCTTATCGGGGAATGAGCAGTTCTTC,CASSFLSGNEQFF
TRBJ1-1,NA,TRBV30,NA,TGTGCCTCCTTGGGGGGGCCCCATCTTGAAGCTTTCTTT,CASLGGPHLEAFF
TRBJ2-2,NA,TRBV6-1,NA,TGTGCCAGCAGTCGACACGAGAACACCGGGGAGCTGTTTTTT,CASSRHENTGELFF
TRBJ1-1,NA,TRBV5-1,NA,TGCGCCAGCAGCTCGGGGAGCGGCACTGAAGCTTTCTTT,CASSSGSGTEAFF
TRBJ2-5,TRBD2,TRBV30,once,TGTGCCTGGAGTTTCTCACGGACTAGCGGGATACAAGAGACCCAGTACTTC,CAWSFSRTSGIQETQYF
TRBJ1-1,NA,TRBV30,few,TGTGCCTGGAGTGGGACAAGAGCTTTCTTT,CAWSGTRAFF
TRBJ1-4,TRBD1,TRBV7-8,once,TGTGCCAGCAGCTTCCGGCCGACAGGGGTTAGGACTAATGAAAAACTGTTTTTT,CASSFRPTGVRTNEKLFF